This TCR beta chain was retrieved from a study of blood T cell repertoires in COVID-19. Study-wide background: From the United States, Italy and Spain came samples of acute and convalescent COVID-19. The cDNA or gDNA used as material had been derived from T cells, B-cell-depleted T cells, or PBMCs.

Individuals aged about 18 to 90 years were recruited from fewer than 30 US areas. This table comes from immunoSEQ multiplex PCR, and its TCRdb copy is limited to in-frame clones, with some not included. The data show some 270,000 clones, approximately 89% seen once. The CDR3 has 14 residues. Germline CDR1 is LGHDT and CDR2 is YNNKEL (reference sequence). Deletions cut 3 bases from V and 9 bases from J, with 16 bases between. Sequencing used PBMCs or T cells enriched from blood (not recorded which). The genes are TRBV3-1 (or the pseudogene TRBV3-2) and TRBJ2-3; D perhaps matches TRBD2 (6 bases). This sequence was found in a woman aged 60-75 years who had recovered from COVID-19. CDR3 sequence (DNA): TGTGCCAGCAGCCAGGGCGGGGACTCGGGCACGCAGTATTTT. Protein product: CASSQGGDSGTQYF.